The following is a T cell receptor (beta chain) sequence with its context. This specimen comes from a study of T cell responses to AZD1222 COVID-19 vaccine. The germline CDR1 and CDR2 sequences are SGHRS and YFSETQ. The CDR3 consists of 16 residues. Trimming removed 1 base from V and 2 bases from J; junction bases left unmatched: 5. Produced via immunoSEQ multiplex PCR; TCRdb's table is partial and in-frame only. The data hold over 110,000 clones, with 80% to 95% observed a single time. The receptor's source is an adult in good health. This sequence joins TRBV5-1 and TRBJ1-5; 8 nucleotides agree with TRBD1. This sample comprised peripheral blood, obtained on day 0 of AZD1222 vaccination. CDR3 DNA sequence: TGCGCCAGCAGCTTGTCCCCGACAGGGGGCAATCAGCCCCAGCATTTT. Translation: CASSLSPTGGNQPQHF. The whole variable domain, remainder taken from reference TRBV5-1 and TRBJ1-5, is KAGVTQTPRYLIKTRGQQVTLSCSPISGHRSVSWYQQTPGQGLQFLFEYFSETQRNKGNFPGRFSGRQFSNSRSEMNVSTLELGDSALYLCASSLSPTGGNQPQHFGDGTRLSIL.